A single sample gave rise to the 13 T cell receptor beta chains below, sequenced in a study of spatial heterogeneity in lung cancer (dated by TCRdb to the late 2010s). Libraries came from 5' RACE. The instrument given in TCRdb is NextSeq 500. TCRdb passed the public sequencing reads through fastp at Q25 and MiXCR, retaining productive beta sequences. Duplicate CDR3 protein sequences are folded into a single record with the most common DNA and genes. The sample contains some 87,000 distinct CDR3 sequences, approximately 8.6% of them found a single time. In total, the top ten clones hold 6.9% of the sample. The sample's time point label is to be understood as: sample taken at primary tumor resection. TCR sequencing used whole RNA extracted from tumor and nontumor lung tissue, or from cryopreserved PBMC samples, without cell sorting. Sequencing was performed on PBMCs, taken at surgery. Every receptor here comes from a male donor with early-stage non-small cell lung cancer.

This clonotype was seen only a few times. The chain carries TRBV7-4 and TRBJ2-6; D might be TRBD2 (5 bases). This CDR3 is 16 amino acids long. From germline, CDR1 is SGHVT and CDR2 SQSDAQ. V lost 5 bases and J lost 0, with 11 bases in between. CDR3 sequence (DNA): TGTGCCAGCAGCCCGATAGGGAGCTCTGGGGCCAACGTCCTGACTTTC. Translation: CASSPIGSSGANVLTF.

This clonotype was seen only a few times. The V gene is TRBV7-9, the J gene TRBJ2-7, with D unclear. With 5 bases removed from V and 0 bases from J, the gap between germline ends came to 14 bases. From germline, CDR1 is SEHNR and CDR2 FQNEAQ (reference sequence). CDR3 size: 15 residues. CDR3 nucleotide sequence: TGTGCCAGCAGCACCACTTCCCAGAGCTCCTACGAGCAGTACTTC. Translating gives CASSTTSQSSYEQYF.

The genes are TRBV7-2 and TRBJ1-5; perhaps TRBD1 as D (6 bases). Per the germline V gene, CDR1 is SGHTA and CDR2 is FQGNSA. Trimming left V 1 base short and J 2 bases short, with 6 bases between. The CDR3 length is 14 residues. For the CDR3, the DNA is TGTGCCAGCAGCTTAGACAGGGGCAATCAGCCCCAGCATTTT. Its protein is CASSLDRGNQPQHF.

This clonotype was counted ten times or more. The J gene is TRBJ1-1, the V gene TRBV30; D remains ambiguous. The CDR3 loop spans 13 amino acids. Germline CDR1 reads GTSNPN; CDR2 reads SVGIG (reference sequence). Between the trimmed V and J ends, which lost 0 bases and 6 bases, there was a span of 11 bases. The CDR3 DNA sequence: TGTGCCTGGAGTGTATCCTCGACCGCTGAAGCTTTCTTT. Translating it yields CAWSVSSTAEAFF.

This clonotype was detected only a few times. The chain carries TRBV3-1 and TRBJ2-7; D ambiguous. This CDR3 has 15 residues. With 5 bases removed from V and 4 bases from J, the gap between germline ends came to 18 bases. The germline gives CDR1 LGHDT, CDR2 YNNKEL (reference sequence). DNA of the CDR3: TGTGCCAGCAGCGCTAGACTCCTAGGTGGGTACGAGCAGTACTTC. Protein product: CASSARLLGGYEQYF.

Many counts were recorded for this clonotype. The chain is built from TRBV28 and TRBJ2-3, with D hard to call. Looked up from germline, CDR1 is MDHEN and CDR2 is SYDVKM. V was shortened by 6 bases and J by 2 bases, with 9 bases between the two germline ends. The CDR3 covers 13 residues. The CDR3 coding sequence is TGTGCCAGCAGGAACGGAAACACAGATACGCAGTATTTT. Protein product: CASRNGNTDTQYF.

This clonotype came up a few times. The chain has TRBV10-1 and TRBJ2-1; no clear D gene. The V end lost 4 bases, the J end lost 11 bases, and 9 bases lay between the germline ends. The CDR3 length is 11 residues. Germline V CDR1 and CDR2: WNHNN, SYGVQD (reference sequence). This CDR3 reads CASSAIKKQFF. The CDR3 DNA reads TGCGCCAGCAGTGCAATCAAGAAGCAGTTCTTC.

This clonotype appeared a few times. CDR3 nucleotide sequence: TGTGCCAGCACCCTGACTAGTCTCGGCACCGGGGAGCTGTTTTTT. It codes for CASTLTSLGTGELFF. V is TRBV3-1 and J is TRBJ2-2, with D possibly matching TRBD2 (6 bases). Germline assignment: CDR1 LGHDT and CDR2 YNNKEL (reference sequence). V was pared by 7 bases and J by 4 bases, with 16 bases between. This CDR3 spans 15 amino acids.

This clonotype has a count of ten or more. The chain joins TRBV12-3 or TRBV12-4 to TRBJ2-1; the D is unclear. Trimming took 5 bases from V and 2 from J, leaving 7 bases between them. The CDR3 sequence is 13 residues long. CDR3 loop: CASSRNPYNEQFF. CDR3 nucleotides: TGTGCCAGCAGTCGGAATCCCTACAATGAGCAGTTCTTC.

This clonotype was found many times. This chain joins TRBV29-1 and TRBJ2-1; 9 bases map to TRBD2. Germline CDR1 reads SQVTM; CDR2 reads ANQGSEA. V was clipped by 4 bases and J by 3 bases; unmatched bases: 7. The CDR3 has 15 residues. For the CDR3, the DNA is TGCAGCGTTGGCCTAGCGGGACTCATCTACAATGAGCAGTTCTTC. Amino acids: CSVGLAGLIYNEQFF.

The table lists this clonotype with many counts. The J gene is TRBJ2-4, the V gene TRBV24-1; D remains unclear. Trimming stripped 3 bases from V and 8 bases from J, with 4 bases between. CDR3 length equals 11 residues. Germline V gene sequence: CDR1 KGHDR, CDR2 SFDVKD. The chain's CDR3 is CATSDGDIQYF. The CDR3 DNA reads as TGTGCCACCAGTGATGGGGACATTCAGTACTTC.

This clonotype was picked up a small number of times. The rearrangement links TRBV3-1 to TRBJ2-3; D not certain. Trimming left V 1 base short and J 5 bases short, with 10 bases between. Looked up from germline, CDR1 is LGHDT and CDR2 is YNNKEL (reference sequence). There are 14 residues in the CDR3. The CDR3 nucleotides read TGTGCCAGCAGCCAAGTTCTAGGCGAAGATACGCAGTATTTT. This gives the protein CASSQVLGEDTQYF.

This clonotype has more than one count but fewer than ten. The CDR3, as DNA: TGTGCCAGCAGTTTATTACGGGACAGCCTTTTCTCTGGGGCCAACGTCCTGACTTTC. It is translated as CASSLLRDSLFSGANVLTF. The chain joins TRBV28 to TRBJ2-6; 7 bases match TRBD1. The CDR3 consists of 19 residues. Looked up from germline, CDR1 is MDHEN and CDR2 is SYDVKM. With V trimmed by 1 base and J by 0 bases, 9 bases remained unmatched.